This T cell receptor (beta chain) was retrieved from a study of shared clonotypes between healthy human individuals. The germline gives CDR1 MNHNY, CDR2 SVGAGI (reference sequence). This CDR3 region has 14 residues. V shed 8 bases and J shed 2 bases, with 16 bases lying between them. Study-wide results and limits: In contrast to clonotypes shared by all four donors, non-shared clonotypes had lower generation probabilities.

Generated by immunoSEQ multiplex PCR, the TCRdb table keeps only in-frame clones and is missing some. The sample consists of 1 million to 1.3 million clones, more than 75% of them appearing once. As for this clone: The antigen is undetermined.

The source is a man between 18 and 29 years old in good health. Some clones in this sample may be carry-over from other donors' samples. The chain links TRBV6-6 to TRBJ2-7; D gene uncertain. The specimen sequenced was memory CD4+ T cells from PBMCs. Subset indicated: CD45RA-negative fraction. The CDR3 region has the DNA TGTGCCAGCCACTCGGTCCACGGAACCTACGAGCAGTACTTC. This translates into CASHSVHGTYEQYF.